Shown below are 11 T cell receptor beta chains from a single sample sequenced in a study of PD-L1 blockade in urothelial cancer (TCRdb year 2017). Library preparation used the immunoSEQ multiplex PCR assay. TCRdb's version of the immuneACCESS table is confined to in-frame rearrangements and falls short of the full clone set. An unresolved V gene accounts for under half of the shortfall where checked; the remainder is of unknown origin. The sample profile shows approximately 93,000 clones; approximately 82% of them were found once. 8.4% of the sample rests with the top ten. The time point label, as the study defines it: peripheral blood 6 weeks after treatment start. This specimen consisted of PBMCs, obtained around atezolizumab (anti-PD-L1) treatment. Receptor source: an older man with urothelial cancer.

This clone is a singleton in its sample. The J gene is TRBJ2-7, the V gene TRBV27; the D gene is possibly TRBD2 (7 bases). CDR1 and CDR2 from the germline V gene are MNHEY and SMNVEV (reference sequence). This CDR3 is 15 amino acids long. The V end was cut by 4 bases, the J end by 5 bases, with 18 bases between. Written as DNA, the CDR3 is TGTGCCAGCAGTTCCCCCAGCGGGACATTAGACGAGCAGTACTTC. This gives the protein CASSSPSGTLDEQYF.

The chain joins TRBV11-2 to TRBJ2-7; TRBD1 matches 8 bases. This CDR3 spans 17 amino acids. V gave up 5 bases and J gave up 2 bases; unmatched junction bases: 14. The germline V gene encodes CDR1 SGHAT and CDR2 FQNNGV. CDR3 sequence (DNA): TGTGCCAGCAGCATAATCCGCCGACAGGGGCGTCCCTACGAGCAGTACTTC. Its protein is CASSIIRRQGRPYEQYF.

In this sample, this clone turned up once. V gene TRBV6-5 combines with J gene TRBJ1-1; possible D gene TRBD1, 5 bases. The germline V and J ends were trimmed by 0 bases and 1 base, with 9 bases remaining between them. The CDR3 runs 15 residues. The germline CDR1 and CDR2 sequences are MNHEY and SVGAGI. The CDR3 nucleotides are TGTGCCAGCAGTTACTCCCAGGGTGCGAACACTGAAGCTTTCTTT. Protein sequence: CASSYSQGANTEAFF.

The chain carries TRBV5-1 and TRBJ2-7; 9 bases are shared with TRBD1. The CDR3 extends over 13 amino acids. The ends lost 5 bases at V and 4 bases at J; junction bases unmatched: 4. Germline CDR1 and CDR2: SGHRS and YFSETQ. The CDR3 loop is CASRRDREYEQYF. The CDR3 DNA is TGCGCCAGCAGGAGGGACAGGGAATACGAGCAGTACTTC.

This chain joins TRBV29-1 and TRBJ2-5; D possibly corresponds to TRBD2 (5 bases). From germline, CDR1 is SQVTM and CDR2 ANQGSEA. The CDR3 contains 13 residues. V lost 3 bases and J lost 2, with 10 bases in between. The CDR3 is CSVERASQETQYF. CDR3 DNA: TGCAGCGTTGAGAGGGCGTCTCAAGAGACCCAGTACTTC.

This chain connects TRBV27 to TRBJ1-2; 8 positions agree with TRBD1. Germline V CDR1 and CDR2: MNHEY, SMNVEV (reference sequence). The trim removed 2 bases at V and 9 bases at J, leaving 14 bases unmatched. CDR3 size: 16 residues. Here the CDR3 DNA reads TGTGCCAGCAGTTTAAATGGAGGACAGGGCTTTAGGAGCTACACCTTC. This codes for CASSLNGGQGFRSYTF.

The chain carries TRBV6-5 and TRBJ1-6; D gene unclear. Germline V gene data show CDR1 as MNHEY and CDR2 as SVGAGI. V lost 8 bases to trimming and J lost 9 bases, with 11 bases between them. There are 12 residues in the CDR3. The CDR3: CASGSATSPLHF. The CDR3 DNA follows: TGTGCCAGCGGTAGCGCTACTTCACCCCTCCACTTT.

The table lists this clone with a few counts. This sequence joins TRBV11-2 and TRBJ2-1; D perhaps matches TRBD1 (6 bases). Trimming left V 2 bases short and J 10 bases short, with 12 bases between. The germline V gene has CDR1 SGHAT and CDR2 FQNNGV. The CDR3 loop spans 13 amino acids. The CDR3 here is CASSLLQGGEQFF. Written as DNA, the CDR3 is TGTGCCAGCAGCTTATTACAGGGCGGGGAGCAGTTCTTC.

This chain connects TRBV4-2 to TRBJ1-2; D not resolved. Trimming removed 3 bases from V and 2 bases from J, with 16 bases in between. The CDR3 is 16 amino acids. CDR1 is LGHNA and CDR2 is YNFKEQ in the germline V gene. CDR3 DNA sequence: TGTGCCAGCAGCCAGCCCGGCGGAGGGCCGAACTATGGCTACACCTTC. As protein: CASSQPGGGPNYGYTF.

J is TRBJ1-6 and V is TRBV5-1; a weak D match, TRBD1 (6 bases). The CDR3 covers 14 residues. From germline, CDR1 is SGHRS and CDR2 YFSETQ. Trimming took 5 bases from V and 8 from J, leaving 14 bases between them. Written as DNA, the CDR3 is TGCGCCAGCAGAAAGGGGGGGTCGGATTCACCCCTCCACTTT. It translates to CASRKGGSDSPLHF. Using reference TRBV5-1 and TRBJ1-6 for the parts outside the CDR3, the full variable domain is KAGVTQTPRYLIKTRGQQVTLSCSPISGHRSVSWYQQTPGQGLQFLFEYFSETQRNKGNFPGRFSGRQFSNSRSEMNVSTLELGDSALYLCASRKGGSDSPLHFGNGTRLTVT.

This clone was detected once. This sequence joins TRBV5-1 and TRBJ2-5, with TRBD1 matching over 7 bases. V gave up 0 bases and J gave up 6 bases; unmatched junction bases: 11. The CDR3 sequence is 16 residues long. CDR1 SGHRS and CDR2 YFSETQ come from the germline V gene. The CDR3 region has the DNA TGCGCCAGCAGCTTGGCCCTAGGGGGCCCAATGCAGACCCAGTACTTC. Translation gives CASSLALGGPMQTQYF. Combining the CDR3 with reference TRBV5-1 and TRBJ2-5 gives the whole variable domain KAGVTQTPRYLIKTRGQQVTLSCSPISGHRSVSWYQQTPGQGLQFLFEYFSETQRNKGNFPGRFSGRQFSNSRSEMNVSTLELGDSALYLCASSLALGGPMQTQYFGPGTRLLVL.